The following is a TCR beta chain sequence with its context. The antigen is unknown. This CDR3 comprises 13 residues. The ends lost 7 bases at V and 8 bases at J; junction bases unmatched: 5. Germline-derived CDR1 and CDR2 are MNHEY and SVGAGI. Amplification used 60 Vbeta primers and 13 Jbeta primers. The method was immunoSEQ multiplex PCR; TCRdb's version includes in-frame clones alone and lacks a portion of them. The table lists over 200,000 clones, around 89% of them singletons. The data are from a study of cytomegalovirus exposure and HLA in healthy donors. Notes on the study in general: The productive fraction for most TCR beta V segments was about 90% or about 30% in an earlier analysis. Sequencing likely produced, as an artifact, a cluster of highly shared sequence variants. In a later analysis, HLA-associated TCR beta chains were more clonally expanded than equally common others.

V gene TRBV6-5 combines with J gene TRBJ2-1; 10 bases fit TRBD2. Sequences were obtained from PBMCs. The sequence came from a woman younger than 30 in good health and CMV-seronegative. CDR3 nucleotides: TGTGCCAGCAAGCTAGCGGGAGCCGATGAGCAGTTCTTC. Amino acids: CASKLAGADEQFF.